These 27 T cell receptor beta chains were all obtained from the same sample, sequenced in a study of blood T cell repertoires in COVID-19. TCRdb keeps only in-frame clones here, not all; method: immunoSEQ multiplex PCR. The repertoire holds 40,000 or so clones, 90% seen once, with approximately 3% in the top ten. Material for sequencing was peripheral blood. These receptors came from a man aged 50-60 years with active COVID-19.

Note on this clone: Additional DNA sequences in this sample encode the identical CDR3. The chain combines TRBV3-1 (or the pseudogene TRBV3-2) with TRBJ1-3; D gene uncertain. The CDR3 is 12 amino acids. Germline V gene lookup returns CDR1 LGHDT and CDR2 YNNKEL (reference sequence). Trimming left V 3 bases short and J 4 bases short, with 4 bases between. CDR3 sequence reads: CASSQEGNTIYF. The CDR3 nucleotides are TGTGCCAGCAGCCAGGAGGGAAACACCATATATTTT.

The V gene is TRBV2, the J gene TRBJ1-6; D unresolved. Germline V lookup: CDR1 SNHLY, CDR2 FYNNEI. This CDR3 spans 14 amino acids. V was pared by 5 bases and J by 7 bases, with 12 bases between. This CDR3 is CASSMGTRNSPLHF. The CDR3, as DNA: TGTGCCAGCAGTATGGGAACTAGGAATTCACCCCTCCACTTT.

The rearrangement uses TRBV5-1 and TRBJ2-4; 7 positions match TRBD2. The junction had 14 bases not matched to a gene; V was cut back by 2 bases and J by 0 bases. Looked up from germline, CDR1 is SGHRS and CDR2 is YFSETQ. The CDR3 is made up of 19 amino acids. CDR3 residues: CASSLSPSIRGEAKNIQYF. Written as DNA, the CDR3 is TGCGCCAGCAGCTTAAGCCCGTCGATTCGGGGGGAAGCCAAAAACATTCAGTACTTC.

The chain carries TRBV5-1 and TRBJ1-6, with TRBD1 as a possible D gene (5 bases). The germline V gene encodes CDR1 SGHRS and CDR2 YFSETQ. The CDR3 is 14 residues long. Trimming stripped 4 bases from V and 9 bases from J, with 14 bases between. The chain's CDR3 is CASSMEDRGSPLHF. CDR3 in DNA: TGCGCCAGCAGCATGGAGGATAGGGGTTCACCCCTCCACTTT.

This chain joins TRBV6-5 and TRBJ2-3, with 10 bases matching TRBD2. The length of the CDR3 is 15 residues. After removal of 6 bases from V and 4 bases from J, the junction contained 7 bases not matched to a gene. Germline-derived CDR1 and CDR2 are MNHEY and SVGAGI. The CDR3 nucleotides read TGTGCCAGCAGCCGTAGGACTAGCGGCCCAGATACGCAGTATTTT. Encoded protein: CASSRRTSGPDTQYF.

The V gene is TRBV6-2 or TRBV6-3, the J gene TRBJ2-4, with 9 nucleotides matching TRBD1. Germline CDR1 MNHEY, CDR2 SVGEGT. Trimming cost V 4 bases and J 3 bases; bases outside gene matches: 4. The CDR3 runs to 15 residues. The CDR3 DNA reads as TGTGCCAGCAGTTTACAGGGGGCGGGCAAAAACATTCAGTACTTC. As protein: CASSLQGAGKNIQYF.

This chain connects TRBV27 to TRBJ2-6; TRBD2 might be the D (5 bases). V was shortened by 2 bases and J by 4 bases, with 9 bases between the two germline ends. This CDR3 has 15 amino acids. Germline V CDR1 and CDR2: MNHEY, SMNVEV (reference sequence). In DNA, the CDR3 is TGTGCCAGCAGTTTAGTAGGGAGAGGGGCCAACGTCCTGACTTTC. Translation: CASSLVGRGANVLTF.

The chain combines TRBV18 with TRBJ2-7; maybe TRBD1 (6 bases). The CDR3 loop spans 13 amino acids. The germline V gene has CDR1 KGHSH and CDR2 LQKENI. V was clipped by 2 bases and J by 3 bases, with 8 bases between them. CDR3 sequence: CASSPGRGYEQYF. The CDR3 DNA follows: TGTGCCAGCTCACCAGGCAGGGGCTACGAGCAGTACTTC.

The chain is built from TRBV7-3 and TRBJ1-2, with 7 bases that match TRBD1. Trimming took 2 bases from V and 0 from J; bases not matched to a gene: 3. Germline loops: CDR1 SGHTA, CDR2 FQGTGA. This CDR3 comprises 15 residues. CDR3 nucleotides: TGTGCCAGCAGCTTAGAGGGACAGTCTAACTATGGCTACACCTTC. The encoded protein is CASSLEGQSNYGYTF.

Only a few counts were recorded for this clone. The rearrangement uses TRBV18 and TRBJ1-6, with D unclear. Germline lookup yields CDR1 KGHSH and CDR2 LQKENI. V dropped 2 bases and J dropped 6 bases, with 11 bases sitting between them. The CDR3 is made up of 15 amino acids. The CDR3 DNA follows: TGTGCCAGCTCACCAAGAGACACGGCTAATTCACCCCTCCACTTT. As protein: CASSPRDTANSPLHF.

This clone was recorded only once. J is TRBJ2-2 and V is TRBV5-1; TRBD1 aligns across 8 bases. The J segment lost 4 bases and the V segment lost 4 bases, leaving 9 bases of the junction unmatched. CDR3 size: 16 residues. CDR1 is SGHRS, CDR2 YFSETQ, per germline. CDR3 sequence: CASSRVTGTGTGELFF. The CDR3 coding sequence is TGCGCCAGCAGCCGTGTTACCGGGACAGGCACCGGGGAGCTGTTTTTT.

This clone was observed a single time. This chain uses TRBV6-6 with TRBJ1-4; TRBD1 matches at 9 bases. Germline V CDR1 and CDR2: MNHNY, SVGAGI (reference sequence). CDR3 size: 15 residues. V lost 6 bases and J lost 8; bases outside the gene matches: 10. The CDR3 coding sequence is TGTGCCAGCAGAGGAACTACAGGGGGCAAGGAAAAACTGTTTTTT. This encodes CASRGTTGGKEKLFF.

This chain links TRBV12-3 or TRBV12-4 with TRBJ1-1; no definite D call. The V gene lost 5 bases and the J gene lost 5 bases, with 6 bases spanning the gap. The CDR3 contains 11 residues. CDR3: CASSLTTEAFF. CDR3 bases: TGTGCCAGCAGTCTCACAACTGAAGCTTTCTTT.

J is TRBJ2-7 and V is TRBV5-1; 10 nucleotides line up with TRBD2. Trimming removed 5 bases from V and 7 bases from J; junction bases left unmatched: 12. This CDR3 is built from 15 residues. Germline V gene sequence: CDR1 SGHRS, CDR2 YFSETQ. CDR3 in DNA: TGCGCCAGCAGACTAGGACTAGCGGTTCAATCGGAGCAGTACTTC. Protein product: CASRLGLAVQSEQYF.

The chain's CDR3 is CASSYDGTGPRYF. The CDR3, as DNA: TGTGCCAGCAGTTACGATGGGACAGGGCCGAGGTACTTC. This chain connects TRBV6-6 to TRBJ2-7; 9 nucleotides line up with TRBD1. Germline CDR1 reads MNHNY; CDR2 reads SVGAGI (reference sequence). V shed 2 bases and J 12 bases; nucleotides not matched to a gene: 8. This CDR3 is 13 amino acids long.

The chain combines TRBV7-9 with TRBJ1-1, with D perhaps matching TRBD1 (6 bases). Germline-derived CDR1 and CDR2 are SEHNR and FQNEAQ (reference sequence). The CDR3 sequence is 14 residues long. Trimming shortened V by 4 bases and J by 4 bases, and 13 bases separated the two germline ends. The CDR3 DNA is TGTGCCAGCAGCTCCCTGACAGGAAGCACTGAAGCTTTCTTT. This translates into CASSSLTGSTEAFF.

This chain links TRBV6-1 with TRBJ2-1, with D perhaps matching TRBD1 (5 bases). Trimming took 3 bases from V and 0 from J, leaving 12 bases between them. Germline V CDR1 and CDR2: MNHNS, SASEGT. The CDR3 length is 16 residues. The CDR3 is CASSDGHPSSYNEQFF. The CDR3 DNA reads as TGTGCCAGCAGTGACGGACACCCGAGCTCCTACAATGAGCAGTTCTTC.

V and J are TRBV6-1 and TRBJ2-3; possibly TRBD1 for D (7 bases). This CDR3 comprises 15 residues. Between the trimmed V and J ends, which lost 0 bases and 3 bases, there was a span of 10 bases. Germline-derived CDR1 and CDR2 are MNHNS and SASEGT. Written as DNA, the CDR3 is TGTGCCAGCAGTGAAGCCGCAGGGGGGACAGATACGCAGTATTTT. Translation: CASSEAAGGTDTQYF.

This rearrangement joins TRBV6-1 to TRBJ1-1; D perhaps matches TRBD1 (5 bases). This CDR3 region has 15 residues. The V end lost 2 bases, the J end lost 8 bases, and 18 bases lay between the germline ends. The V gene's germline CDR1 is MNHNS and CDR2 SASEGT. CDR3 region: CASSEWRDSVKEAFF. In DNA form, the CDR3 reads TGTGCCAGCAGTGAATGGAGGGACTCAGTCAAAGAAGCTTTCTTT.

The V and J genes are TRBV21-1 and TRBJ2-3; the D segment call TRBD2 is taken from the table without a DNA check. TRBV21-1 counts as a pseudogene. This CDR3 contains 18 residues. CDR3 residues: CASSKGEGLAGNTDTQYF. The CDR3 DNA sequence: TGTGCCAGCAGCAAAGGGGAGGGCCTAGCGGGCAACACAGATACGCAGTATTTT.

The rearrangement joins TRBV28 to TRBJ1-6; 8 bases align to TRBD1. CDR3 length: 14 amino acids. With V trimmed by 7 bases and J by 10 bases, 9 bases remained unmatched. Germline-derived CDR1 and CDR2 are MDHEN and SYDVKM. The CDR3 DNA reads TGTGCCAGCAAAGGGGGACAGGACCTCTCACCCCTCCACTTT. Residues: CASKGGQDLSPLHF.

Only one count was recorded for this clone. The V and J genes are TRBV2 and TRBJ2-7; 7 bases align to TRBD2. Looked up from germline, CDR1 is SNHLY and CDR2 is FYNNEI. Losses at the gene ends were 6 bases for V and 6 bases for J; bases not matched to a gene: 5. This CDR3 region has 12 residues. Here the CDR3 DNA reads TGTGCCAGCAGGCGGGGGAGGGCCGAGCAGTACTTC. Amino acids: CASRRGRAEQYF.

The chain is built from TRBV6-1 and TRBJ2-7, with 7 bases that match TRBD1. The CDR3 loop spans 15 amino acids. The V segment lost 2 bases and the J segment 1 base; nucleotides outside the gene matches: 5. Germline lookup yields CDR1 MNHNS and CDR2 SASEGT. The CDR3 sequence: CASSEIRDRSYEQYF. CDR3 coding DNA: TGTGCCAGCAGTGAAATCCGGGACAGATCCTACGAGCAGTACTTC.

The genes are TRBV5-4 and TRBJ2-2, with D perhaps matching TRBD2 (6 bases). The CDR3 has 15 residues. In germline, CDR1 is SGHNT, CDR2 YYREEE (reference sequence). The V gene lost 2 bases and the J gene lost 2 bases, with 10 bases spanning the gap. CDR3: CASSFRTTNTGELFF. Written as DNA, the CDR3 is TGTGCCAGCAGCTTTAGGACTACCAACACCGGGGAGCTGTTTTTT.

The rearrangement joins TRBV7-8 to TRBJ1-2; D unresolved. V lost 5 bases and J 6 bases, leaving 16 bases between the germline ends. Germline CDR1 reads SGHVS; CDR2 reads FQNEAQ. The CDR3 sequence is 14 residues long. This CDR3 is CASSHPTGRDGYTF. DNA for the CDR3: TGTGCCAGCAGCCACCCAACGGGGAGGGATGGCTACACCTTC.

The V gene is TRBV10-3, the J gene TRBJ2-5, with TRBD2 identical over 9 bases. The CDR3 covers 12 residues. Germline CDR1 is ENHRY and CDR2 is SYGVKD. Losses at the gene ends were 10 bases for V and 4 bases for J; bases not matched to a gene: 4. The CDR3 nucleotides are TGTGCCACCCGCGGGGGGGGAGAGACCCAGTACTTC. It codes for CATRGGGETQYF.

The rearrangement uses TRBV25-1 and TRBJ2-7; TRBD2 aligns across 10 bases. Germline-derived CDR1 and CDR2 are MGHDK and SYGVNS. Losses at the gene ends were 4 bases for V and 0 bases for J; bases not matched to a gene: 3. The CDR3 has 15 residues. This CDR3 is CASSVLAGSSYEQYF. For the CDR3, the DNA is TGTGCCAGCAGTGTACTAGCGGGGAGCTCCTACGAGCAGTACTTC.